Detailed here is one T cell receptor beta chain. As a fraction of the sample, this clonotype is medium-sized (0.01 to 0.1%). Its antigen remains undetermined. A single base separates this from a much larger clone, so it may be a read error. This entry comes from a study of T cells in AML relapse after transplant (dated by TCRdb to between 2019 and 2020). Regarding the research as a whole: In patients given allogeneic HSCT for myeloid malignancy, this retrospective study looked at bone marrow T cells, examining both their TCR repertoires and their inhibitory receptor expression. Unsorted bone marrow TCR sequencing covered three healthy donors, three patients in long-term complete remission and three patients relapsing after HSCT. Broad study findings and their caveats: TCR repertoire comparisons were based on very few samples, with only a few individuals included per group for unsorted bone marrow. Skewed bone marrow repertoires were observed in transplanted patients regardless of outcome, with the top 10 alpha clonotypes reaching around 36% (remission) and about 40% (relapse) versus more than 20% in healthy donors.

Bone marrow from healthy donors served as the control group for patient comparisons. At the junction V is shortened by 8 bases and J by 7 bases, with 14 bases in between. CDR1 and CDR2, per the germline V gene, are SQVTM and ANQGSEA. From the cysteine up to the phenylalanine, the CDR3 has a length of 11 residues. The sequence is cut down to CDR3 DNA, 33 bases in frame from base 1. The receptor library was made with PCR. TCR alpha and beta chains were amplified from RNA with a modified RACE PCR protocol rather than multiplex PCR. An Illumina MiSeq was used to sequence the libraries, and raw reads were demultiplexed using sample-specific barcode combinations. From the authors' description of their analysis: MiXCR software was used to identify TCR clonotypes from the sequencing reads. TCRdb reworked the public reads: Q25 trimming with fastp, MiXCR clone assembly, productive beta chains retained. Identical CDR3 protein sequences are pooled into one entry, listed with their most common genes and DNA. The V and J calls come from TCRdb's annotation, not from the publication. The sample table lists a few hundred distinct CDR3 sequences, roughly a sixth of them with a count of one. The ten largest clonotypes hold roughly 13% of the sample.

The material sequenced was bone marrow. The clonotype comes from a human donor in good health. The chain is encoded by TRBV29-1 joined to TRBJ2-5, and the D gene may be TRBD1, 5 bases matching. The CDR3: CSWGLSGTQYF. The DNA sequence is TGCAGCTGGGGCCTGTCCGGGACCCAGTACTTC.